The 28 T cell receptor beta chains reported below all come from one sample, sequenced in a study of T cell responses to AZD1222 COVID-19 vaccine. Profiling relied on immunoSEQ multiplex PCR, and the TCRdb table lists in-frame clones only, not all of them. The table records about 180,000 clones, just over 85% of them present only once. Sequencing used peripheral blood, obtained on day 0 of AZD1222 vaccination. The origin of the receptors is an adult in good health.

The chain uses TRBV7-2 and TRBJ2-1; 8 bases are a match to TRBD2. CDR3 size: 15 residues. The germline V gene encodes CDR1 SGHTA and CDR2 FQGNSA. With V trimmed by 2 bases and J by 9 bases, 9 bases remained unmatched. The CDR3 loop is CASSLFGGGSAEQFF. The CDR3 DNA sequence: TGTGCCAGCAGCTTATTTGGCGGGGGGTCGGCTGAGCAGTTCTTC.

This sequence joins TRBV7-3 and TRBJ2-6; the D call may be TRBD1 or TRBD2 (5 bases each). Germline lookup yields CDR1 SGHTA and CDR2 FQGTGA. The CDR3 contains 16 residues. The V end lost 0 bases, the J end lost 2 bases, and 8 bases lay between the germline ends. The CDR3 here is CASSLTGGTGANVLTF. The CDR3 DNA sequence: TGTGCCAGCAGCTTAACTGGGGGTACTGGGGCCAACGTCCTGACTTTC.

This sequence joins TRBV6-1 and TRBJ2-5; a weak D match, TRBD2 (5 bases). Germline V gene sequence: CDR1 MNHNS, CDR2 SASEGT. The CDR3 sequence is 12 residues long. The V end lost 2 bases, the J end lost 5 bases, and 6 bases lay between the germline ends. The DNA for the CDR3 is TGTGCCAGCAGTGAAAGGAGGGAGACCCAGTACTTC. This codes for CASSERRETQYF.

The V and J genes are TRBV7-6 and TRBJ1-1; D is possibly TRBD1 (5 bases). V lost 5 bases, J lost 4 bases, and 23 bases lay in between. Germline CDR1 and CDR2: SGHVS and FNYEAQ. The CDR3 covers 17 residues. The CDR3 loop reads CASSVDRGIYVGTEAFF. The DNA of the CDR3 is TGTGCCAGCAGCGTAGACAGAGGGATCTATGTTGGCACTGAAGCTTTCTTT.

V is TRBV19 and J is TRBJ1-2; TRBD1 might be the D (6 bases). This CDR3 comprises 12 residues. Per the germline V gene, CDR1 is LNHDA and CDR2 is SQIVND (reference sequence). Trimming took 6 bases from V and 5 from J, leaving 10 bases between them. The CDR3 sequence: CASRQGTYGYTF. CDR3 DNA sequence: TGTGCCAGTAGACAGGGAACGTATGGCTACACCTTC. Filled out from reference TRBV19 and TRBJ1-2, the complete variable domain reads DGGITQSPKYLFRKEGQNVTLSCEQNLNHDAMYWYRQDPGQGLRLIYYSQIVNDFQKGDIAEGYSVSREKKESFPLTVTSAQKNPTAFYLCASRQGTYGYTFGSGTRLTVV.

J is TRBJ2-3 and V is TRBV6-2 or TRBV6-3, with D maybe TRBD2 (6 bases). Germline values: CDR1 MNHEY, CDR2 SVGEGT. V lost 2 bases and J 1 base, leaving 19 bases between the germline ends. The CDR3 covers 18 residues. Here the CDR3 DNA reads TGTGCCAGCAGTTACAGTCCGTGGCAGGGAGGAGGCACAGATACGCAGTATTTT. It codes for CASSYSPWQGGGTDTQYF.

This chain uses TRBV7-9 with TRBJ1-1; D possibly corresponds to TRBD1 (5 bases). The CDR3 length is 14 residues. Trimming took 0 bases from V and 11 from J, leaving 16 bases between them. The germline CDR1 and CDR2 sequences are SEHNR and FQNEAQ (reference sequence). The DNA of the CDR3 is TGTGCCAGCAGCTTAGCGCAGGCAGCCGCAGGGGCTTTCTTT. Protein: CASSLAQAAAGAFF.

The CDR3 loop reads CAIRDRVSSYEQYF. CDR3 in DNA: TGTGCCATTCGAGACAGGGTAAGCTCCTACGAGCAGTACTTC. J is TRBJ2-7 and V is TRBV6-5, with 7 bases identical to TRBD1. V lost 10 bases, J lost 0 bases, and 9 bases stayed unmatched. Germline CDR1 is MNHEY and CDR2 is SVGAGI. This CDR3 is 14 amino acids long.

This sequence joins TRBV19 and TRBJ1-1, with a possible D match to TRBD1 (6 bases). Looked up from germline, CDR1 is LNHDA and CDR2 is SQIVND (reference sequence). This CDR3 contains 15 residues. V lost 6 bases and J 5 bases, leaving 19 bases between the germline ends. CDR3: CASRRHRAEGTEAFF. The CDR3, as DNA: TGTGCCAGTAGGAGACACAGGGCGGAGGGAACTGAAGCTTTCTTT.

The gene calls are TRBV18 and TRBJ2-1, with a possible D match to TRBD2 (5 bases). Germline CDR1 is KGHSH and CDR2 is LQKENI. The CDR3 length is 15 residues. V was trimmed by 2 bases and J by 5 bases, leaving 13 bases between them. CDR3 loop: CASSPTRQENNEQFF. The CDR3 DNA reads TGTGCCAGCTCACCAACTAGGCAGGAGAACAATGAGCAGTTCTTC.

This sequence joins TRBV7-8 and TRBJ2-3, with 10 bases aligning to TRBD1. This CDR3 comprises 16 residues. J lost 4 bases, V lost 4 bases, and 8 bases had no gene match. The germline V gene has CDR1 SGHVS and CDR2 FQNEAQ. The CDR3 DNA is TGTGCCAGCAGCTATCACCGGGACAGGGGTGCAGATACGCAGTATTTT. It is translated as CASSYHRDRGADTQYF.

The rearrangement joins TRBV5-6 to TRBJ2-7; D gene unclear. The CDR3 consists of 14 residues. Trimming shortened V by 0 bases and J by 0 bases, and 7 bases separated the two germline ends. Germline V gives CDR1 SGHDT, CDR2 YYEEEE. This chain's CDR3 is CASSLGAPSYEQYF. The CDR3 bases are TGTGCCAGCAGCTTGGGGGCCCCCTCCTACGAGCAGTACTTC. Drawing the rest from reference TRBV5-6 and TRBJ2-7, the complete variable domain is DAGVTQSPTHLIKTRGQQVTLRCSPKSGHDTVSWYQQALGQGPQFIFQYYEEEERQRGNFPDRFSGHQFPNYSSELNVNALLLGDSALYLCASSLGAPSYEQYFGPGTRLTVT.

CDR3 sequence reads: CASSTGTGYNEQFF. As DNA, the CDR3 is TGTGCCAGCAGTACCGGGACAGGTTACAATGAGCAGTTCTTC. The chain is built from TRBV6-5 and TRBJ2-1; 8 nucleotides align to TRBD1. The ends lost 5 bases at V and 4 bases at J; junction bases unmatched: 4. This CDR3 has 14 residues. Germline V CDR1 and CDR2: MNHEY, SVGAGI.

This chain joins TRBV5-6 and TRBJ1-2, with D maybe TRBD1 (5 bases). The V gene's germline CDR1 is SGHDT and CDR2 YYEEEE. This CDR3 region has 13 residues. V dropped 2 bases and J dropped 4 bases, with 9 bases sitting between them. The CDR3 DNA sequence: TGTGCCAGCAGCTTAGGGACCCTCTATGGCTACACCTTC. Its translation is CASSLGTLYGYTF. The full variable domain, rest sourced from reference TRBV5-6 and TRBJ1-2, is DAGVTQSPTHLIKTRGQQVTLRCSPKSGHDTVSWYQQALGQGPQFIFQYYEEEERQRGNFPDRFSGHQFPNYSSELNVNALLLGDSALYLCASSLGTLYGYTFGSGTRLTVV.

In this sample, this clone turned up a few times. This chain links TRBV5-1 with TRBJ2-2; 8 nucleotides line up with TRBD1. The CDR3 spans 16 residues. The germline V gene has CDR1 SGHRS and CDR2 YFSETQ. V dropped 0 bases and J dropped 6; count of bases not matched to a gene: 7. This chain's CDR3 is CASSLAGAGGPGELFF. CDR3 sequence (DNA): TGCGCCAGCAGCTTGGCCGGCGCAGGGGGCCCCGGGGAGCTGTTTTTT.

The chain links TRBV3-1 (or the pseudogene TRBV3-2) to TRBJ1-2, with 7 bases fitting TRBD1. The CDR3 sequence is 12 residues long. Per germline, CDR1 LGHDT and CDR2 YNNKEL (reference sequence). V gave up 5 bases and J gave up 7 bases; unmatched junction bases: 4. The CDR3 loop is CASSTQGSGYTF. CDR3 nucleotide sequence: TGTGCCAGCAGCACACAGGGGTCTGGCTACACCTTC.

CDR3 loop: CASSFATRLNTGELFF. Here the CDR3 DNA reads TGTGCCAGCAGCTTTGCGACCCGACTTAACACCGGGGAGCTGTTTTTT. The genes are TRBV7-9 and TRBJ2-2; the D is unclear. The germline V gene has CDR1 SEHNR and CDR2 FQNEAQ (reference sequence). V lost 3 bases and J 2 bases, leaving 13 bases between the germline ends. CDR3 length: 16 residues.

The V call is TRBV19, the J call TRBJ1-5; maybe TRBD1 (6 bases). Trimming removed 10 bases from V and 2 bases from J, with 21 bases in between. Germline assignment: CDR1 LNHDA and CDR2 SQIVND (reference sequence). This CDR3 has 16 amino acids. In DNA, the CDR3 is TGTGCCACCCGTCGAAAGGGGGACAAACGCAATCAGCCCCAGCATTTT. This sequence encodes CATRRKGDKRNQPQHF.

This clone occurred a few times. The chain recombines TRBV4-2 with TRBJ1-1; 9 bases match TRBD1. V was pared by 4 bases and J by 3 bases, with 6 bases of the junction left unmatched. Germline CDR1 is LGHNA and CDR2 is YNFKEQ. This CDR3 has 15 amino acids. CDR3 sequence: CASSREGQGDTEAFF. CDR3 DNA sequence: TGTGCCAGCAGCCGAGAGGGACAGGGCGACACTGAAGCTTTCTTT.

The chain joins TRBV5-1 to TRBJ1-4; D is perhaps TRBD1 (6 bases). There are 11 residues in the CDR3. Trimming shortened V by 4 bases and J by 8 bases, and 6 bases separated the two germline ends. In germline, CDR1 is SGHRS, CDR2 YFSETQ. The CDR3 coding sequence is TGCGCCAGCAGCCAGGGGGAAAAACTGTTTTTT. Its translation is CASSQGEKLFF.

V and J are TRBV5-4 and TRBJ2-1; 7 nucleotides align to TRBD2. The CDR3 covers 15 residues. The junction had 5 bases not matched to a gene; V was cut back by 4 bases and J by 1 base. CDR1 SGHNT and CDR2 YYREEE come from the germline V gene (reference sequence). Here the CDR3 reads CASSPREVSYNEQFF. The CDR3 region has the DNA TGTGCCAGCAGCCCTCGGGAGGTGTCCTACAATGAGCAGTTCTTC.

The chain joins TRBV4-3 to TRBJ2-1; 8 bases are a match to TRBD1. The CDR3 totals 14 residues. V lost 5 bases and J lost 6; bases outside the gene matches: 6. Germline loops: CDR1 LGHNA, CDR2 YSLEER. The CDR3 region is CASSKYRGTNEQFF. The CDR3 region has the DNA TGCGCCAGCAGCAAGTACAGGGGGACCAATGAGCAGTTCTTC.

This clone was observed a few times. The chain combines TRBV13 with TRBJ2-2; 10 bases are shared with TRBD1. Per the germline V gene, CDR1 is PRHDT and CDR2 is FYEKMQ (reference sequence). The CDR3 is 18 amino acids. V shed 5 bases and J 4 bases; nucleotides not matched to a gene: 13. CDR3 nucleotide sequence: TGTGCCAGCAGCGCCCGGGACAGGGGATCTTTGGTCACCGGGGAGCTGTTTTTT. Translated: CASSARDRGSLVTGELFF.

The table lists this clone with a few counts. The V gene is TRBV5-4, the J gene TRBJ1-3, with TRBD1 identical over 9 bases. CDR3 length: 16 residues. Trimming took 4 bases from V and 3 from J; bases not matched to a gene: 8. From germline, CDR1 is SGHNT and CDR2 YYREEE (reference sequence). The CDR3 region is CASSRTGVQGGNTIYF. The CDR3 region has the DNA TGTGCCAGCAGCCGGACAGGGGTACAAGGTGGAAACACCATATATTTT.

V and J are TRBV5-8 and TRBJ1-5, with a tentative D call TRBD1 (5 bases). The CDR3 consists of 12 residues. Between the trimmed V and J ends, which lost 7 bases and 7 bases, there was a span of 12 bases. In germline, CDR1 is SGHTS, CDR2 YDEGEE. The CDR3 protein is CASCRVGQPQHF. For the CDR3, the DNA is TGTGCCAGCTGCAGGGTCGGGCAGCCCCAGCATTTT.

The chain carries TRBV5-6 and TRBJ1-6; unclear D gene. From germline, CDR1 is SGHDT and CDR2 YYEEEE. This CDR3 comprises 14 residues. V lost 0 bases, J lost 10 bases, and 11 bases lay in between. The CDR3, as DNA: TGTGCCAGCAGCTTGGAGGCGGGAGGCTCACCCCTCCACTTT. This gives the protein CASSLEAGGSPLHF.

The CDR3 DNA is TGTGCCAGCCCGTCTACAGGGGCCCCCCGCGATACGCAGTATTTT. Translated: CASPSTGAPRDTQYF. J is TRBJ2-3 and V is TRBV2, with 7 positions matching TRBD1. Germline V lookup: CDR1 SNHLY, CDR2 FYNNEI. With 8 bases clipped from V and 6 bases from J, the junction kept 14 bases outside the gene matches. This CDR3 spans 15 amino acids.

This clone was seen once. The chain carries TRBV7-3 and TRBJ2-2; 10 bases line up with TRBD2. CDR3 length equals 16 residues. Unmatched junction bases numbered 7, after V lost 5 bases and J lost 4 bases. Germline CDR1 SGHTA, CDR2 FQGTGA. The chain's CDR3 is CASSTIAGGFTGELFF. In nucleotides, the CDR3 is TGTGCCAGCAGCACAATAGCGGGGGGCTTCACCGGGGAGCTGTTTTTT.